These 31 T cell receptor beta chains came from one sample sequenced in a study of blood T cell repertoires in COVID-19 (dated by TCRdb to 2018 to 2020). Library prep was done by the immunoSEQ multiplex PCR assay. TCRdb limited this immuneACCESS table to in-frame rearrangements with V and J called. A share of clones is missing; checked studies link under half to unresolved V genes, and the rest is unexplained. The sample table contains about 130,000 clones; only one count was recorded for about 85% of them. The top ten clonotypes cover 25% to 30% of the sample. The sequenced sample consisted of peripheral blood. These receptors originate from a woman over 75 with acute or convalescent COVID-19.

The CDR3 sequence is CATRGSYNEQFF. The CDR3 region has the DNA TGTGCCACTAGGGGTTCCTACAATGAGCAGTTCTTC. The chain carries TRBV4-2 and TRBJ2-1, with D possibly being TRBD1 (5 bases). V gave up 10 bases and J gave up 1 base, with 8 bases separating them. The V gene's germline CDR1 is LGHNA and CDR2 YNFKEQ. The CDR3 sequence is 12 residues long.

V usage is TRBV7-3 and J usage is TRBJ1-1; 9 bases align to TRBD1. This CDR3 comprises 16 residues. Germline V gives CDR1 SGHTA, CDR2 FQGTGA. J gave up 0 bases and V 2 bases, and 4 bases lay outside the gene matches. The CDR3 loop is CASSLQYRGLNTEAFF. The DNA of the CDR3 is TGTGCCAGCAGCTTACAATACAGGGGGCTGAACACTGAAGCTTTCTTT.

V and J are TRBV5-5 and TRBJ1-1; no reliable D call. The CDR3 extends over 13 amino acids. Germline loops: CDR1 SGHKS, CDR2 YYEKEE (reference sequence). V was pared by 0 bases and J by 3 bases, with 6 bases between. CDR3 DNA sequence: TGTGCCAGCAGCTTGGAACGGGACACTGAAGCTTTCTTT. Translated, it gives CASSLERDTEAFF.

V gene TRBV7-2 combines with J gene TRBJ1-2; TRBD1 agrees at 12 bases. The J segment lost 3 bases and the V segment lost 0 bases, leaving 5 bases of the junction unmatched. The CDR3 totals 17 residues. The germline V gene encodes CDR1 SGHTA and CDR2 FQGNSA. CDR3 DNA sequence: TGTGCCAGCAGCTTAGCGTGGGACAGGGGGCGCGACTATGGCTACACCTTC. It yields the protein CASSLAWDRGRDYGYTF. Full variable domain (rest looked up from reference TRBV7-2 and TRBJ1-2): GAGVSQSPSNKVTEKGKDVELRCDPISGHTALYWYRQSLGQGLEFLIYFQGNSAPDKSGLPSDRFSAERTGGSVSTLTIQRTQQEDSAVYLCASSLAWDRGRDYGYTFGSGTRLTVV.

This clone has a handful of counts. The chain combines TRBV27 with TRBJ1-1; D remains unclear. CDR1 is MNHEY, CDR2 SMNVEV, per germline (reference sequence). V lost 4 bases to trimming and J lost 1 base, with 10 bases between them. The length of the CDR3 is 14 residues. The CDR3 loop is CASSYAGPNTEAFF. As DNA, the CDR3 is TGTGCCAGCAGTTATGCAGGTCCGAACACTGAAGCTTTCTTT.

This clone was detected only a few times. The chain has TRBV29-1 and TRBJ1-2, with 8 bases that match TRBD1. Germline-derived CDR1 and CDR2 are SQVTM and ANQGSEA. The V gene end was trimmed by 0 bases and the J gene end by 5 bases; junction bases not matched to a gene: 5. The CDR3 has 14 residues. As DNA, the CDR3 is TGCAGCGTTGAAGATTTCAGGACAGGGTATGGCTACACCTTC. Its translation is CSVEDFRTGYGYTF. Full variable domain (missing parts from reference TRBV29-1 and TRBJ1-2): SAVISQKPSRDICQRGTSLTIQCQVDSQVTMMFWYRQQPGQSLTLIATANQGSEATYESGFVIDKFPISRPNLTFSTLTVSNMSPEDSSIYLCSVEDFRTGYGYTFGSGTRLTVV.

The genes are TRBV7-3 and TRBJ2-1; 7 bases line up with TRBD1. This CDR3 is 12 amino acids long. Unmatched junction bases numbered 2, after V lost 4 bases and J lost 8 bases. Germline CDR1 SGHTA, CDR2 FQGTGA. The CDR3 DNA sequence: TGTGCCAGCAGCTCGACAGGGTATGAGCAGTTCTTC. This gives the protein CASSSTGYEQFF.

There are a few counts of this clone. This sequence joins TRBV6-5 and TRBJ1-3; a possible D gene is TRBD1 (5 bases). Germline CDR1 is MNHEY and CDR2 is SVGAGI. Trimming stripped 2 bases from V and 3 bases from J, with 8 bases between. CDR3 length: 14 residues. DNA for the CDR3: TGTGCCAGCAGTTACGGGGGGTTTGGAAACACCATATATTTT. Encoded protein: CASSYGGFGNTIYF.

V usage is TRBV9 and J usage is TRBJ2-2; D not certain. CDR3 length equals 13 residues. Germline V gives CDR1 SGDLS, CDR2 YYNGEE. Trimming cost V 4 bases and J 6 bases, with 10 bases left between them. CDR3 DNA: TGTGCCAGCAGCCCGCTGGCAGCCGGGGAGCTGTTTTTT. Translating it yields CASSPLAAGELFF.

Only one count was recorded for this clone. The chain joins TRBV2 to TRBJ2-7; TRBD2 might be the D (5 bases). This CDR3 spans 12 amino acids. V shed 4 bases and J shed 2 bases, with 6 bases lying between them. Germline V gene data show CDR1 as SNHLY and CDR2 as FYNNEI. DNA for the CDR3: TGTGCCAGCAGTGGAGGGACCTACGAGCAGTACTTC. This codes for CASSGGTYEQYF.

This clone was counted once. The chain couples TRBV7-8 to TRBJ2-3, with D possibly being TRBD1 (5 bases). Per the germline V gene, CDR1 is SGHVS and CDR2 is FQNEAQ. The CDR3 is 18 residues long. Deletions cut 2 bases from V and 2 bases from J, with 20 bases between. The CDR3, as DNA: TGTGCCAGCAGCTTATCAGTTGGGGCAGGGTTTATCACAGATACGCAGTATTTT. Amino acids: CASSLSVGAGFITDTQYF.

V usage is TRBV4-1 and J usage is TRBJ1-4; the D is unclear. The CDR3 extends over 13 amino acids. V was clipped by 3 bases and J by 6 bases, with 8 bases between them. CDR1 and CDR2 from the germline V gene are MGHRA and YSYEKL. Here the CDR3 reads CASSQYGDEKLFF. DNA for the CDR3: TGCGCCAGCAGCCAGTACGGGGATGAAAAACTGTTTTTT.

The chain uses TRBV15 and TRBJ2-5; a possible D gene is TRBD2 (6 bases). Trimming took 0 bases from V and 5 from J, leaving 16 bases between them. Germline loops: CDR1 LNHNV, CDR2 YYDKDF (reference sequence). This CDR3 comprises 16 residues. CDR3 DNA sequence: TGTGCCACCAGCAGAGATCGGGGGATTGTTCGGGAGACCCAGTACTTC. Protein: CATSRDRGIVRETQYF.

CDR3 coding DNA: TGTGCCAGCAGCGCCCTGGGGGGAGGCTACACCTTC. Amino acids: CASSALGGGYTF. V is TRBV9 and J is TRBJ1-2; D perhaps matches TRBD1 (5 bases). Trimming pared 3 bases from V and 8 bases from J, leaving 11 bases between. Germline assignment: CDR1 SGDLS and CDR2 YYNGEE. The CDR3 runs to 12 residues.

CDR3 nucleotide sequence: TGTGCCAGCAGTTTATCCATCCTTAGGGGGTATTACAATGAGCAGTTCTTC. This sequence encodes CASSLSILRGYYNEQFF. This chain connects TRBV27 to TRBJ2-1; a possible D gene is TRBD1 (6 bases). V lost 0 bases and J 4 bases, leaving 16 bases between the germline ends. The length of the CDR3 is 17 residues. Germline CDR1 is MNHEY and CDR2 is SMNVEV (reference sequence).

V and J are TRBV2 and TRBJ1-5; D might be TRBD1 (6 bases). Germline CDR1 reads SNHLY; CDR2 reads FYNNEI. CDR3 length equals 14 residues. The V end lost 5 bases, the J end lost 6 bases, and 14 bases lay between the germline ends. This CDR3 reads CASSSQGSGQPQHF. For the CDR3, the DNA is TGTGCCAGCAGTTCACAGGGATCGGGTCAGCCCCAGCATTTT.

The chain uses TRBV5-1 and TRBJ2-3; 11 bases agree with TRBD2. Trimming at V came to 5 bases and at J to 5 bases, leaving 13 bases not matched to a gene. The CDR3 has 17 amino acids. Germline V CDR1 and CDR2: SGHRS, YFSETQ. This chain's CDR3 is CASRGSGGAGVVDTQYF. In DNA form, the CDR3 reads TGCGCCAGCAGGGGTAGCGGGGGGGCCGGAGTGGTAGATACGCAGTATTTT.

This sequence joins TRBV9 and TRBJ1-4, with D unclear. Germline loops: CDR1 SGDLS, CDR2 YYNGEE. The CDR3 sequence is 17 residues long. Trimming removed 0 bases at V and 2 bases at J, with 14 bases between. This chain's CDR3 is CASSVGMGRPTNEKLFF. DNA for the CDR3: TGTGCCAGCAGCGTAGGGATGGGCAGGCCGACTAATGAAAAACTGTTTTTT. The full variable domain, completed using reference TRBV9 and TRBJ1-4, is DSGVTQTPKHLITATGQRVTLRCSPRSGDLSVYWYQQSLDQGLQFLIQYYNGEERAKGNILERFSAQQFPDLHSELNLSSLELGDSALYFCASSVGMGRPTNEKLFFGSGTQLSVL.

This clone is a singleton in its sample. CDR3 sequence: CARGGRGQGRNGYTF. The CDR3 DNA reads TGTGCCAGAGGGGGGCGCGGACAGGGAAGAAATGGCTACACCTTC. This chain connects TRBV2 to TRBJ1-2; 8 bases align to TRBD1. Germline lookup yields CDR1 SNHLY and CDR2 FYNNEI. J gave up 6 bases and V 9 bases, and 15 bases lay outside the gene matches. The CDR3 length is 15 residues.

CDR3 in DNA: TGTGCCAGCAGCCGGGGAGACAACCAGCCCCAGCATTTT. Encoded protein: CASSRGDNQPQHF. The rearrangement links TRBV14 to TRBJ1-5; D ambiguous. V lost 4 bases and J 7 bases, leaving 11 bases between the germline ends. Germline lookup yields CDR1 SGHDN and CDR2 FVKESK. This CDR3 has 13 residues.

The V gene is TRBV3-1 (or the pseudogene TRBV3-2), the J gene TRBJ1-1; D is unresolved. The V gene's germline CDR1 is LGHDT and CDR2 YNNKEL (reference sequence). The CDR3 totals 14 residues. Trimming took off 4 bases at V and 6 bases at J, with 15 bases between the two ends. CDR3 sequence: CASSPDRDNAEAFF. The CDR3 DNA is TGTGCCAGCAGCCCAGACCGGGATAACGCTGAAGCTTTCTTT.

This chain joins TRBV28 and TRBJ1-6; perhaps TRBD1 as D (5 bases). Trimming removed 3 bases from V and 8 bases from J, with 20 bases in between. CDR3 size: 17 residues. Germline assignment: CDR1 MDHEN and CDR2 SYDVKM. The CDR3: CASSFNRWGSGYSPLHF. CDR3 nucleotides: TGTGCCAGCAGTTTCAATCGCTGGGGCAGCGGGTATTCACCCCTCCACTTT.

The CDR3 DNA reads TGTGCCAGCAGGCGACAGCCCACCGGGGAGCTGTTTTTT. Its translation is CASRRQPTGELFF. This chain uses TRBV6-5 with TRBJ2-2, with D perhaps TRBD1 (5 bases). Trimming removed 6 bases from V and 4 bases from J, with 9 bases in between. This CDR3 region has 13 residues. Germline V gives CDR1 MNHEY, CDR2 SVGAGI.

The V and J genes are TRBV19 and TRBJ1-1; D gene uncertain. Trimming left V 7 bases short and J 1 base short, with 10 bases between. This CDR3 comprises 13 residues. Per the germline V gene, CDR1 is LNHDA and CDR2 is SQIVND (reference sequence). Here the CDR3 DNA reads TGTGCCAGTACCCTCACGGGGAACACTGAAGCTTTCTTT. The encoded protein is CASTLTGNTEAFF.

V gene TRBV20-1 combines with J gene TRBJ1-2; 8 bases are a match to TRBD1. This CDR3 is built from 15 residues. J gave up 3 bases and V 3 bases, and 9 bases lay outside the gene matches. Germline values: CDR1 DFQATT, CDR2 SNEGSKA (reference sequence). The CDR3 sequence is CSASETGEGYYGYTF. The CDR3 DNA follows: TGCAGTGCTAGTGAGACAGGGGAGGGCTACTATGGCTACACCTTC.

This rearrangement joins TRBV18 to TRBJ1-2, with TRBD1 as a possible D gene (6 bases). The germline gives CDR1 KGHSH, CDR2 LQKENI. V was clipped by 3 bases and J by 2 bases, with 22 bases between them. This CDR3 is built from 18 residues. CDR3 loop: CASSPLGRGGANNYGYTF. CDR3 DNA sequence: TGTGCCAGCTCACCCCTGGGCCGCGGGGGGGCAAACAACTATGGCTACACCTTC.

The rearrangement joins TRBV5-1 to TRBJ2-7; maybe TRBD1 (6 bases). Germline lookup yields CDR1 SGHRS and CDR2 YFSETQ. The CDR3 sequence is 14 residues long. The V gene lost 7 bases and the J gene lost 0 bases, with 14 bases spanning the gap. DNA for the CDR3: TGCGCCAGCCGCTCCGGGACATACTCCTACGAGCAGTACTTC. Residues: CASRSGTYSYEQYF.

CDR3 nucleotides: TGTGCCAGCTCACAACGAACAGGGGAGGAGACCCAGTACTTC. It yields the protein CASSQRTGEETQYF. The chain links TRBV18 to TRBJ2-5; 7 nucleotides agree with TRBD1. This CDR3 is built from 14 residues. Per the germline V gene, CDR1 is KGHSH and CDR2 is LQKENI. The V and J ends lost 4 bases and 5 bases, in that order; junction bases with no gene match: 7.

The chain couples TRBV2 to TRBJ2-1; TRBD1 matches 7 bases. The J segment lost 5 bases and the V segment lost 7 bases, leaving 5 bases of the junction unmatched. The CDR3 contains 13 residues. The germline V gene encodes CDR1 SNHLY and CDR2 FYNNEI. As DNA, the CDR3 is TGTGCCAGCAACCGGGACAGACACAATGAGCAGTTCTTC. Translated, it gives CASNRDRHNEQFF.

The V gene is TRBV5-1, the J gene TRBJ2-5; D not certain. Germline CDR1 SGHRS, CDR2 YFSETQ. The V gene lost 4 bases and the J gene lost 5 bases, with 9 bases spanning the gap. CDR3 length: 12 residues. The CDR3 protein is CASSPQVETQYF. The CDR3 DNA reads as TGCGCCAGCAGCCCCCAGGTGGAGACCCAGTACTTC.

This clone has a handful of counts. The chain employs TRBV7-8 and TRBJ1-5, with a possible D match to TRBD1 (5 bases). The CDR3 is 14 residues long. Germline CDR1 reads SGHVS; CDR2 reads FQNEAQ. The V and J ends lost 1 base and 3 bases respectively, with 7 bases between them. The CDR3 protein is CASSLEGNNQPQHF. The CDR3 DNA is TGTGCCAGCAGCTTAGAGGGGAACAATCAGCCCCAGCATTTT.